This T cell receptor beta chain was retrieved from a study of T-cell reconstitution after alpha-beta-depleted transplantation in children. This clonotype was recorded many times. Antigen: not known. Study-wide findings and caveats: Hyperexpanded clones declined; after one year, newly produced T cells mostly supplied diversity. Expanded graft clones numbering several hundred reportedly gave rise to alpha-beta T cells about two months after transplant.

The authors prepared the TCRbeta library with unique molecular identifiers. Each CDR3 protein is one row after TCRdb ran MiXCR on the PCR reads. The table includes a few hundred thousand distinct CDR3 sequences, 10% to 15% detected once. The germline gives CDR1 SEHNR, CDR2 FQNEAQ (reference sequence). V shed 3 bases and J shed 0 bases, with 6 bases lying between them. The CDR3 spans 14 residues. This receptor was obtained from a male patient aged 10-17 years who had a stem cell transplant for acute myeloid leukemia, so the T cells may come from the graft donor. The chain carries TRBV7-9 and TRBJ1-5; D unresolved. The input for sequencing was PBMCs, mostly from graft donor cells, taken 360 days after TCRalphabeta/CD19-depleted stem cell transplant. CDR3 nucleotide sequence: TGTGCCAGCAGCTTTACAGCTAGCAATCAGCCCCAGCATTTT. Encoded protein: CASSFTASNQPQHF.